A selection of T cell receptor beta chains follows, all from one sample in a study of CD8+ T cells in alopecia areata. TCRdb's table, derived via immunoSEQ multiplex PCR, lists solely in-frame clones and lacks some. In the table there are over 150,000 clones, roughly 50% of which are singletons. The sequencing used CD4+ T cells sorted from blood, collected at week 24, from a patient treated with tofacitinib. Receptor source: a human donor with alopecia areata. The CDR3 runs from the conserved cysteine through the conserved F or W. Each record gives: D gene, CDR3 length, J gene, clone size, V gene, CDR3 DNA, CDR3 protein. D genes are given only for firm matches. Clone size is stated in some rows and not others, as once, few, many or a class when expanded.

>TRBD2|15|TRBJ2-5|.|TRBV5-4
TGTGCCAGCAGCTTGGATCGGGAGGACCAAGAGACCCAGTACTTC
CASSLDREDQETQYF
>TRBD2|16|TRBJ2-3|few|TRBV2
TGTGCCAGCAGTGGCCCCCGGGAGCGGGAGTCAGATACGCAGTATTTT
CASSGPRERESDTQYF
>TRBD1|14|TRBJ1-6|once|TRBV9
TGTGCCAGCAGCATGAGGACAGGGAATTCACCCCTCCACTTT
CASSMRTGNSPLHF
>.|14|TRBJ2-5|.|TRBV7-9
TGTGCCAGCAGCTTAGTACCCGGGATCGAGACCCAGTACTTC
CASSLVPGIETQYF
>.|15|TRBJ2-7|few|TRBV28
TGTGCCAGCAGTTGGCCCCCGCCGGGGTCCTACGAGCAGTACTTC
CASSWPPPGSYEQYF
>.|13|TRBJ1-2|.|TRBV6-5
TGTGCCAGCAGTTATAGGCGGGACTATGGCTACACCTTC
CASSYRRDYGYTF
>TRBD1|16|TRBJ2-4|.|TRBV4-1
TGCGCCAGCAGCCTACGGGACAGGGTTGGACTGAACATTCAGTACTTC
CASSLRDRVGLNIQYF
>.|13|TRBJ1-2|.|TRBV29-1
TGCAGCGTTGGGGGAGGGTCGGAATATGGCTACACCTTC
CSVGGGSEYGYTF
>TRBD1|14|TRBJ1-4|.|TRBV10-3
TGTGCCATCAGGGGCAGGGGGCCTGAGGAAAAACTGTTTTTT
CAIRGRGPEEKLFF
>TRBD1|13|TRBJ2-7|.|TRBV5-1
TGCGCCAGCAGCTTGGGACAGGGTGGGGAGCAGTACTTC
CASSLGQGGEQYF
>.|14|TRBJ1-2|.|TRBV7-2
TGTGCCAGCAGCTTAGAGCGGGAAAACTATGGCTACACCTTC
CASSLERENYGYTF
>.|14|TRBJ2-1|.|TRBV29-1
TGCAGCGTCCGACAGCCAGGGGTTCGAAATGAGCAGTTCTTC
CSVRQPGVRNEQFF
>TRBD1|12|TRBJ1-2|.|TRBV29-1
TGCAGCGTTGAAACAGGGGCCTATGGCTACACCTTC
CSVETGAYGYTF
>.|16|TRBJ2-1|.|TRBV5-6
TGTGCCAGCAGCTTGGGAATAGGGATCGGGTACAATGAGCAGTTCTTC
CASSLGIGIGYNEQFF
>TRBD1|16|TRBJ1-1|.|TRBV5-1
TGCGCCAGCAGCCCCGGAAAGACAGGGACTAACACTGAAGCTTTCTTT
CASSPGKTGTNTEAFF
>.|15|TRBJ1-5|.|TRBV10-3
TGTGCCATCAGTGAGTCTACAGGAGGAGATCAGCCCCAGCATTTT
CAISESTGGDQPQHF
>.|14|TRBJ2-3|few|TRBV7-2
TGTGCCAGCAGCTCGGGACTGCGCACAGATACGCAGTATTTT
CASSSGLRTDTQYF
>.|12|TRBJ2-7|.|TRBV30
TGTGCCTGGTCCCAGGACTTCCACGAGCAGTACTTC
CAWSQDFHEQYF
>.|14|TRBJ1-5|few|TRBV19
TGTGCCAGTTCCCGGACAGCCCGAAATCAGCCCCAGCATTTT
CASSRTARNQPQHF
>TRBD2|14|TRBJ2-1|.|TRBV29-1
TGCAGCGCCCGTGGGTGGACTAGAGTGGATGAGCAGTTCTTC
CSARGWTRVDEQFF
>TRBD1|15|TRBJ2-1|.|TRBV28
TGTGCCAGCAGCGCTACCGGGACAGATTACAATGAGCAGTTCTTC
CASSATGTDYNEQFF
>.|14|TRBJ2-7|.|TRBV7-6
TGTGCCAGCAGCACCATTAGCGGCTCCTACGAGCAGTACTTC
CASSTISGSYEQYF
>.|15|TRBJ2-5|.|TRBV6-5
TGTGCCAGCACCCGGAGACTAGATGGGGCGGAGACCCAGTACTTC
CASTRRLDGAETQYF
>.|12|TRBJ2-5|.|TRBV5-1
TGCGCCAGCAGCTTGGCGGGGGAGACCCAGTACTTC
CASSLAGETQYF
>TRBD1|15|TRBJ1-5|.|TRBV2
TGTGCCAGTTCAACAGGGGACCCTAGCAATCAGCCCCAGCATTTT
CASSTGDPSNQPQHF
>TRBD1|18|TRBJ2-7|.|TRBV29-1
TGCAGCGTTGACCCAACAGGGGTCCCAGCTCCGGCTCCCTACGAGCAGTACTTC
CSVDPTGVPAPAPYEQYF
>.|16|TRBJ2-2|.|TRBV6-5
TGTGCCAGCAGTTACTCGAGGGCTTCGAACACCGGGGAGCTGTTTTTT
CASSYSRASNTGELFF
>.|13|TRBJ1-6|few|TRBV27
TGTGCCAGCAGTCGGGGATATAATTCACCCCTCCACTTT
CASSRGYNSPLHF
>TRBD1|15|TRBJ1-4|.|TRBV29-1
TGCAGCGCCCGGGGACAGGGGATAAGTAATGAAAAACTGTTTTTT
CSARGQGISNEKLFF
>.|20|TRBJ1-5|.|TRBV5-1
TGCGCCAGCAGCTCTCCCACGGGGAGGGGGACGGCTCATAGCAATCAGCCCCAGCATTTT
CASSSPTGRGTAHSNQPQHF
>.|14|TRBJ2-7|.|TRBV6-1
TGTGCCAGCATCATCGGGACGGCTTCCTACGAGCAGTACTTC
CASIIGTASYEQYF
>.|14|TRBJ1-2|.|TRBV7-9
TGTGCCAGCTCTGACAGGACGGACGGCTATGGCTACACCTTC
CASSDRTDGYGYTF
>.|14|TRBJ1-2|.|TRBV27
TGTGCCAGCAGACTGGCGACAGGATTAAATGGCTACACCTTC
CASRLATGLNGYTF
>.|15|TRBJ2-1|.|TRBV28
TGTGCCAGCAGCTCAAGCGGGCTAAGATACAATGAGCAGTTCTTC
CASSSSGLRYNEQFF
>.|13|TRBJ2-5|few|TRBV30
TGTGCCTGGAGTCTAGCGTTACAAGAGACCCAGTACTTC
CAWSLALQETQYF
>TRBD2|15|TRBJ2-3|.|TRBV5-1
TGCGCCAGCAGCTTGGTGATAGCGGGAGTGGATACGCAGTATTTT
CASSLVIAGVDTQYF
>.|15|TRBJ2-7|few|TRBV7-9
TGTGCCAGCAGCAAAGGCGTGACCCAGATCGGCGAGCAGTACTTC
CASSKGVTQIGEQYF
>.|13|TRBJ2-7|.|TRBV7-2
TGTGCCAGCAGCTTATCAGGGCCCTACGAGCAGTACTTC
CASSLSGPYEQYF
>.|11|TRBJ1-1|.|TRBV20-1
TGCAGTGCTATCGACATGACTGAAGCTTTCTTT
CSAIDMTEAFF
>.|16|TRBJ2-2|.|TRBV28
TGTGCCAGCAGCGATTGGCAGGGACTGGCCACCGGGGAGCTGTTTTTT
CASSDWQGLATGELFF
>TRBD1|13|TRBJ1-5|few|TRBV7-9
TGTGCCAGCAGCCGGGACAGCGATCAGCCCCAGCATTTT
CASSRDSDQPQHF
>.|15|TRBJ2-2|once|TRBV7-2
TGTGCCAGCAGCTTAGGGTCCGGGGACACCGGGGAGCTGTTTTTT
CASSLGSGDTGELFF
>TRBD2|16|TRBJ2-1|.|TRBV29-1
TGCAGCGTTGAACCCAGCGGGGAGAGCTCCTACAATGAGCAGTTCTTC
CSVEPSGESSYNEQFF
>.|13|TRBJ1-1|.|TRBV29-1
TGCAGCGTTGAGGTGGGGGCCAACACTGAAGCTTTCTTT
CSVEVGANTEAFF
>.|11|TRBJ1-1|few|TRBV20-1
TGCAGTGCTAGCTTGAGCACTGAAGCTTTCTTT
CSASLSTEAFF
>.|12|TRBJ2-3|once|TRBV2
TGTGCCAGCATTCTACAGATAGATACGCAGTATTTT
CASILQIDTQYF
>TRBD2|13|TRBJ2-3|.|TRBV29-1
TGCAGCGTAGGCGGGGGTAGCACAGATACGCAGTATTTT
CSVGGGSTDTQYF
>.|15|TRBJ2-1|few|TRBV29-1
TGCAGCGTTGTGCCGCTGCGGGTCTCTTCCAATGAGCAGTTCTTC
CSVVPLRVSSNEQFF
>.|15|TRBJ1-5|few|TRBV7-9
TGTGCCAGCAGCCCCGGAAAGGGAACCAATCAGCCCCAGCATTTT
CASSPGKGTNQPQHF
>TRBD1|14|TRBJ1-2|few|TRBV5-4
TGTGCCAGCAGCCTGCAGACAGGGCCTTATGGCTACACCTTC
CASSLQTGPYGYTF
>.|15|TRBJ2-1|.|TRBV6-5
TGTGCCAGCAGGTACCGGGACGGTACCTACAATGAGCAGTTCTTC
CASRYRDGTYNEQFF
>.|13|TRBJ1-1|.|TRBV5-4
TGTGCCAGCAGCTTAAAGGAAGGGACTGAAGCTTTCTTT
CASSLKEGTEAFF